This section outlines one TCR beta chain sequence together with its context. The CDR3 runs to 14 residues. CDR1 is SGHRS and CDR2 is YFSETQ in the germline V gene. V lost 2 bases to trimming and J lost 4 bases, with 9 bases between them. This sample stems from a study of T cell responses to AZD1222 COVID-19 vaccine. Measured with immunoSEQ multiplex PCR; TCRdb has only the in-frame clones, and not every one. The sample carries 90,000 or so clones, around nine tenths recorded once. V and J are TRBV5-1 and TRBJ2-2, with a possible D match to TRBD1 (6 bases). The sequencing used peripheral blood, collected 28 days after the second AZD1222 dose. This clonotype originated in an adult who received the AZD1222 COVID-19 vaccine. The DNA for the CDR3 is TGCGCCAGCAGCTTAGGCAGGGGCACCGGGGAGCTGTTTTTT. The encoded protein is CASSLGRGTGELFF.